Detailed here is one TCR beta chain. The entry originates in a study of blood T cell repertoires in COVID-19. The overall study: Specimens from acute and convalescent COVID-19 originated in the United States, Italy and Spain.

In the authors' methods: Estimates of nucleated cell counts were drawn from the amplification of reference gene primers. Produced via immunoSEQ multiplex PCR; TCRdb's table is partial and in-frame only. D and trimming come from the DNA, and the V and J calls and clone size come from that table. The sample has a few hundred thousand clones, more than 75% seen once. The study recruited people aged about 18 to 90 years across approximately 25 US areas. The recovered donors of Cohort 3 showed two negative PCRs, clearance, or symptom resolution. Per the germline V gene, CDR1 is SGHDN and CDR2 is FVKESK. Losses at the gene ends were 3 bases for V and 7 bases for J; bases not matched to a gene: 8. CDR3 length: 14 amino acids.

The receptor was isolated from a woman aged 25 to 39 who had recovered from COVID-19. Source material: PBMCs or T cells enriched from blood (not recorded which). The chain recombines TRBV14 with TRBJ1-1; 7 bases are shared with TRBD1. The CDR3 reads CASSQTGLNGEAFF. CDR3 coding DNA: TGTGCCAGCAGCCAGACAGGGCTAAATGGTGAAGCTTTCTTT.